The clone carrying this TCR beta chain has at least ten counts. What it recognizes is unknown. The source material, RNA transcripts, was used to amplify TCR beta CDR3 regions. When the TCR CDR3 underwent first-round RT-PCR, the HTBI primer set was used. One entry per CDR3 protein, called by TCRdb with MiXCR from the multiplex PCR reads. The top ten hold less than 9% of the sample, which has around 600,000 distinct CDR3 sequences, about 45% seen once. This specimen belongs to a study of T cells in Graves' hyperthyroidism and ophthalmopathy. Per the germline V gene, CDR1 is SGDLS and CDR2 is YYNGEE. The CDR3 covers 13 residues. V gave up 5 bases and J gave up 0 bases, with 8 bases separating them. Findings and limits, study-wide: Blood held most thyroid clonotypes expanded above 0.001 frequency. In the analysis, a 13 V-J model separated ophthalmopathy from stable hyperthyroidism.

The chain joins TRBV9 to TRBJ1-1; D unclear. Material: peripheral blood or thyroid tissue (not recorded which). The TCR sequence derives from an adult man with Graves' disease, either hyperthyroidism or ophthalmopathy (not recorded which). The CDR3 region has the DNA TGTGCCAGCAGTGTTGGCATGAACACTGAAGCTTTCTTT. Its protein is CASSVGMNTEAFF.